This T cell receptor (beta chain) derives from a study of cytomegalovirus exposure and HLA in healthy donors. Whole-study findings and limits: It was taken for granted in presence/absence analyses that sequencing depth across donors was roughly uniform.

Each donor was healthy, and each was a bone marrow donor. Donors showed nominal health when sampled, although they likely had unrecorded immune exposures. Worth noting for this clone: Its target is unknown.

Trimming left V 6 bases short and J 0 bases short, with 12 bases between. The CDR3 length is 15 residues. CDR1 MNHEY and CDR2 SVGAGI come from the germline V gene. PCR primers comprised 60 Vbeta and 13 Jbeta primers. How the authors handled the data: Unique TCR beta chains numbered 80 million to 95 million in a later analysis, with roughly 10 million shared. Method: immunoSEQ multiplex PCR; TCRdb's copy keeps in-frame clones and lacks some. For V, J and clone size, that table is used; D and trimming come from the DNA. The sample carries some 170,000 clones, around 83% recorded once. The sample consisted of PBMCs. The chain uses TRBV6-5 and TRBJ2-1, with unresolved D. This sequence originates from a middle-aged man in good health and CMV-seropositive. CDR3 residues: CASSQFYSSYNEQFF. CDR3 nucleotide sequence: TGTGCCAGCAGCCAGTTCTACAGCTCCTACAATGAGCAGTTCTTC.